These 10 T cell receptor beta chains share one sample of origin, sequenced in a study of OX40 agonist ivuxolimab in advanced cancers. Library method: the immunoSEQ multiplex PCR assay. TCRdb stores this immuneACCESS table with in-frame sequences only. Part of the clones is absent; in the studies checked, under half of the shortfall reflects unresolved V genes, and no reason is known for the rest. The sample has about 110,000 clones on record, under 95% of them singletons. Approximately 0.69% of the sample is held by the ten biggest clonotypes. The sample in question was CD4+ or CD8+ T cells sorted from blood, obtained in a trial of the OX40 agonist ivuxolimab. These receptor sequences come from an adult with an advanced solid tumor such as melanoma, head and neck, liver or kidney cancer.

The chain employs TRBV6-1 and TRBJ1-6; possibly TRBD1 for D (5 bases). The V gene's germline CDR1 is MNHNS and CDR2 SASEGT. The CDR3 extends over 13 amino acids. The V end was cut by 11 bases, the J end by 6 bases, with 14 bases between. This CDR3 reads CAVTGPINSPLHF. CDR3 sequence (DNA): TGTGCCGTGACGGGGCCGATTAATTCACCCCTCCACTTT.

The chain is built from TRBV6-6 and TRBJ2-3; D ambiguous. Trimming pared 7 bases from V and 3 bases from J, leaving 20 bases between. CDR1 and CDR2 (germline): MNHNY, SVGAGI (reference sequence). The CDR3 consists of 16 residues. The CDR3 loop reads CASKGYQLGGTDTQYF. The CDR3 DNA reads TGTGCCAGCAAGGGTTATCAGCTCGGTGGGACAGATACGCAGTATTTT.

The V call is TRBV14, the J call TRBJ2-5, with TRBD1 identical over 7 bases. Germline CDR1 SGHDN, CDR2 FVKESK. The V segment lost 1 base and the J segment 5 bases; nucleotides outside the gene matches: 7. The CDR3 contains 15 residues. The CDR3 DNA is TGTGCCAGCAGCCAAGCACAGGGGAAAGGGGAGACCCAGTACTTC. Translation: CASSQAQGKGETQYF.

This chain links TRBV7-9 with TRBJ2-1; D unclear. Trimming removed 0 bases from V and 10 bases from J, with 16 bases in between. The germline CDR1 and CDR2 sequences are SEHNR and FQNEAQ (reference sequence). CDR3 size: 15 residues. CDR3 residues: CASSLAIPPLGEQFF. The CDR3 DNA follows: TGTGCCAGCAGCTTAGCGATTCCCCCATTGGGAGAGCAGTTCTTC. Based on the CDR3 plus reference TRBV7-9 and TRBJ2-1, the full variable domain is DTGVSQNPRHKITKRGQNVTFRCDPISEHNRLYWYRQTLGQGPEFLTYFQNEAQLEKSRLLSDRFSAERPKGSFSTLEIQRTEQGDSAMYLCASSLAIPPLGEQFFGPGTRLTVL.

This clone appeared once. V usage is TRBV4-2 and J usage is TRBJ2-2; TRBD1 is a possible D gene (5 bases). Per the germline V gene, CDR1 is LGHNA and CDR2 is YNFKEQ. The length of the CDR3 is 17 residues. Trimming left V 2 bases short and J 4 bases short, with 17 bases between. This CDR3 is CASSQPPVGRGTGELFF. DNA for the CDR3: TGTGCCAGCAGCCAACCCCCTGTGGGGCGCGGCACCGGGGAGCTGTTTTTT.

The chain carries TRBV5-5 and TRBJ1-3; the match to TRBD1 covers 7 bases. Per the germline V gene, CDR1 is SGHKS and CDR2 is YYEKEE (reference sequence). The CDR3 has 17 residues. V shed 4 bases, J shed 8 bases, and the junction held 18 bases outside the gene matches. CDR3 amino acids: CASSLQISGTVKDTIYF. In DNA, the CDR3 is TGTGCCAGCAGCCTACAAATTTCCGGGACAGTCAAAGACACCATATATTTT.

This sequence joins TRBV6-5 and TRBJ2-2; a possible D gene is TRBD1 (5 bases). CDR1 is MNHEY and CDR2 is SVGAGI in the germline V gene. CDR3 length: 15 amino acids. Trimming pared 3 bases from V and 8 bases from J, leaving 16 bases between. Here the CDR3 reads CASSYQAAGKGELFF. The CDR3 DNA reads TGTGCCAGCAGTTATCAGGCGGCAGGGAAGGGGGAGCTGTTTTTT.

V is TRBV7-8 and J is TRBJ2-3; no definite D call. This CDR3 has 11 amino acids. Trimming shortened V by 6 bases and J by 1 base, and 2 bases separated the two germline ends. Germline V gives CDR1 SGHVS, CDR2 FQNEAQ. The CDR3 bases are TGTGCCAGCAGGCGCACAGATACGCAGTATTTT. Its protein is CASRRTDTQYF.

The chain couples TRBV10-3 to TRBJ2-3; a weak D match, TRBD1 (5 bases). Trimming pared 6 bases from V and 4 bases from J, leaving 14 bases between. The germline V gene has CDR1 ENHRY and CDR2 SYGVKD. This CDR3 has 14 amino acids. The CDR3: CAISRATPPDTQYF. CDR3 coding DNA: TGTGCCATCAGCAGGGCTACCCCACCAGATACGCAGTATTTT.

The chain uses TRBV5-1 and TRBJ2-1, with 7 bases matching TRBD2. CDR3 length: 15 residues. Germline CDR1 and CDR2: SGHRS and YFSETQ. J lost 4 bases, V lost 0 bases, and 4 bases had no gene match. CDR3 coding DNA: TGCGCCAGCAGCTTGGGTGGGAGGGGTTACAATGAGCAGTTCTTC. Its protein product is CASSLGGRGYNEQFF.